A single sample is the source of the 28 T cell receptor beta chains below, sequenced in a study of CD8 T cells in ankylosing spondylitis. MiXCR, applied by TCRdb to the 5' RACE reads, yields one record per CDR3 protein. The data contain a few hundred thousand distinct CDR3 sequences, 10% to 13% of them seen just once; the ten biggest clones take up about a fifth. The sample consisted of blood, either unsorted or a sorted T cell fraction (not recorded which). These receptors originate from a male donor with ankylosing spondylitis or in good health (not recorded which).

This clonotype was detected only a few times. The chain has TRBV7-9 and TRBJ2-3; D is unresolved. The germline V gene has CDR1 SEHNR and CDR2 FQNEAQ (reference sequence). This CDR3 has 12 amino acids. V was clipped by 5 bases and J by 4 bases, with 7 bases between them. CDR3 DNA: TGTGCCAGCAGCCCCGATTCAGATACGCAGTATTTT. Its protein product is CASSPDSDTQYF.

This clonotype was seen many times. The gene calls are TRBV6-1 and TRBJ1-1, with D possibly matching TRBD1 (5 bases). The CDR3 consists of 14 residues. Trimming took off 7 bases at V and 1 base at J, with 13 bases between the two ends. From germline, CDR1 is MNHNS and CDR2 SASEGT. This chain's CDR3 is CASNPGLENTEAFF. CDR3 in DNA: TGTGCCAGCAACCCAGGGTTGGAGAACACTGAAGCTTTCTTT.

The CDR3 protein is CSATRTVKETQYF. The DNA for the CDR3 is TGCAGTGCTACTCGGACGGTAAAAGAGACCCAGTACTTC. The gene calls are TRBV20-1 and TRBJ2-5, with no clear D. Germline-derived CDR1 and CDR2 are DFQATT and SNEGSKA (reference sequence). CDR3 length: 13 amino acids. Trimming took off 4 bases at V and 3 bases at J, with 12 bases between the two ends.

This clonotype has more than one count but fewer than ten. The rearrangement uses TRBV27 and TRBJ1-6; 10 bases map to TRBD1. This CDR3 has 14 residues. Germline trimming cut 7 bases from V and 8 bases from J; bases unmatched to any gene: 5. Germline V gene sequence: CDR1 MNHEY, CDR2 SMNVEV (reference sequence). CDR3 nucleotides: TGTGCCAGCACCAGAGGGACAGGGGATTCACCCCTCCACTTT. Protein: CASTRGTGDSPLHF.

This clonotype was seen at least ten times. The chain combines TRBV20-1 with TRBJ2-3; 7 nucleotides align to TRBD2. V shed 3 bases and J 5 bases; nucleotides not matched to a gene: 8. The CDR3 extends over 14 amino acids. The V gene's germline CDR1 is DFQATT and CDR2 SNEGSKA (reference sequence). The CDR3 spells CSASEDGEGDTQYF. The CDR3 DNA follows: TGCAGTGCTAGTGAAGACGGGGAGGGAGATACGCAGTATTTT.

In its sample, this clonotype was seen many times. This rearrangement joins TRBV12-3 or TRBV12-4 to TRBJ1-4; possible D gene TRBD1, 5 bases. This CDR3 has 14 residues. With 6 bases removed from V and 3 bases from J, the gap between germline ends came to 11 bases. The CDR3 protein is CASSRQSANEKLFF. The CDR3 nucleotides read TGTGCCAGCAGCCGACAGTCTGCTAATGAAAAACTGTTTTTT.

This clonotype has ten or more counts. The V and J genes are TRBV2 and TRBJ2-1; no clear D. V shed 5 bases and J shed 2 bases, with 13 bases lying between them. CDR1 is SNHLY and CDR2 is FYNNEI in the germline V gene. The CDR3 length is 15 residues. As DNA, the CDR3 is TGTGCCAGCAGTTTAACACCAGACGCCTACAATGAGCAGTTCTTC. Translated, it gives CASSLTPDAYNEQFF.

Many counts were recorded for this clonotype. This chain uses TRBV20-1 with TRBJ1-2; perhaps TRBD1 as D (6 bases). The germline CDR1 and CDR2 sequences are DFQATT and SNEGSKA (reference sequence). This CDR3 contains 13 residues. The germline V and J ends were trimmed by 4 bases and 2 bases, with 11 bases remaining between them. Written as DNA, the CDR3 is TGCAGTGCTAACACAGGGAGCAACTATGGCTACACCTTC. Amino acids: CSANTGSNYGYTF.

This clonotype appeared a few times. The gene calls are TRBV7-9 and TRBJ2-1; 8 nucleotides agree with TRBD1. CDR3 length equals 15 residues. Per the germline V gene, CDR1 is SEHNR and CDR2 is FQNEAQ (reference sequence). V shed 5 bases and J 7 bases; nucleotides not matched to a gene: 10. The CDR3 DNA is TGTGCCAGCAGCCCCGCGGGACAGGTAAATAATGAGCAGTTCTTC. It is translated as CASSPAGQVNNEQFF.

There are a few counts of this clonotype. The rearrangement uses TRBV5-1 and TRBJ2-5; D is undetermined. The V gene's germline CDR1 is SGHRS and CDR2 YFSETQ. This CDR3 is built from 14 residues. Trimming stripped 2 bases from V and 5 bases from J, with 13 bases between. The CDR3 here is CASSFRTSVETQYF. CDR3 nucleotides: TGCGCCAGCAGCTTTAGGACGTCCGTGGAGACCCAGTACTTC.

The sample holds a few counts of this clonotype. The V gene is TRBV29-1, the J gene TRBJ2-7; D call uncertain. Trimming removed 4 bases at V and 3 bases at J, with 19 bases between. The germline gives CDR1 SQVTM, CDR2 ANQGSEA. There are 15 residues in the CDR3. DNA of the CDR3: TGCAGCGTTGGTTCAAAGCCCGGGCGGAACTACGAGCAGTACTTC. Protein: CSVGSKPGRNYEQYF.

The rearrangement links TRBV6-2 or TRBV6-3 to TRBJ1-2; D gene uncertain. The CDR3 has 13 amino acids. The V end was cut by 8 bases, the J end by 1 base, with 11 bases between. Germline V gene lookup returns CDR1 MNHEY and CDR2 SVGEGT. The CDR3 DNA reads TGTGCCAGCGGACTGGAGAGTAACTATGGCTACACCTTC. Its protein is CASGLESNYGYTF.

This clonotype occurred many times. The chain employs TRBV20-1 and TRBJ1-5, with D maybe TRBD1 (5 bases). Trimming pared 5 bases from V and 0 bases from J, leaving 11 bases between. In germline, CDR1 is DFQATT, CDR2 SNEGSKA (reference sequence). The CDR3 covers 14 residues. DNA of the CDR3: TGCAGTGCTTCCCGACAGTCTAGCAATCAGCCCCAGCATTTT. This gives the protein CSASRQSSNQPQHF.

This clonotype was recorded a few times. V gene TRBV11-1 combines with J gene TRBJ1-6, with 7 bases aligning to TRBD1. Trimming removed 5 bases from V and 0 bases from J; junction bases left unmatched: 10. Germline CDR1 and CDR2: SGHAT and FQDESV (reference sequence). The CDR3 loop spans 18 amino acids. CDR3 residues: CASSLRTGQSSYNSPLHF. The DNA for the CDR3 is TGTGCCAGCAGCCTCAGGACAGGACAGAGCTCCTATAATTCACCCCTCCACTTT.

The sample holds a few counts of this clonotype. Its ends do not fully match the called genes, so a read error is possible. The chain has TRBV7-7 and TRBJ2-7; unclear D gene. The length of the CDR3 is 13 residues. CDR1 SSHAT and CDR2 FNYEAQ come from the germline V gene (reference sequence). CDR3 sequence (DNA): TGTGCTAGCAGCTTAGCCCCTCAGTACGAGCAGTACTTC. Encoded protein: CASSLAPQYEQYF.

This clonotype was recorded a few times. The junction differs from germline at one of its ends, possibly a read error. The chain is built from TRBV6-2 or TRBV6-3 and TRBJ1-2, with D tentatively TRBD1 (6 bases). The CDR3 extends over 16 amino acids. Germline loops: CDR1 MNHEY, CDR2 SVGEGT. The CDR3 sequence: CASSYGGELVSGGYPF. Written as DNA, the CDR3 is TGTGCCAGCAGTTACGGCGGGGAATTGGTCAGCGGGGGCTACCCCTTC.

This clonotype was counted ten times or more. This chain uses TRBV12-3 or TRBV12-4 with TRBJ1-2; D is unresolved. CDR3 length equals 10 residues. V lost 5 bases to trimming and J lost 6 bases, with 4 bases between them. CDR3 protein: CASSLHGYTF. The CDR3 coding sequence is TGTGCCAGCAGTCTCCATGGCTACACCTTC.

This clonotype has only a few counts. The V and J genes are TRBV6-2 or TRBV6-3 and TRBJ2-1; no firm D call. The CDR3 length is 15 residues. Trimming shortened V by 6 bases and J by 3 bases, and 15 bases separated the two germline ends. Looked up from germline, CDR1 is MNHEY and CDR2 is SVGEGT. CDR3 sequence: CASSHITALYNEQFF. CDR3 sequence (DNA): TGTGCCAGCAGCCATATAACAGCGCTCTACAATGAGCAGTTCTTC.

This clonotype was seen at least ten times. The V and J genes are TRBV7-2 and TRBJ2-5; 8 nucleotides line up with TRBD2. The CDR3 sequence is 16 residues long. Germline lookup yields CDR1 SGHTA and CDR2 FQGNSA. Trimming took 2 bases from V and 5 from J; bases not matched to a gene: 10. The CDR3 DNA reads TGTGCCAGCAGCTTAATTTACAGCGAGCGGGGGGAGACCCAGTACTTC. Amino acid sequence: CASSLIYSERGETQYF.

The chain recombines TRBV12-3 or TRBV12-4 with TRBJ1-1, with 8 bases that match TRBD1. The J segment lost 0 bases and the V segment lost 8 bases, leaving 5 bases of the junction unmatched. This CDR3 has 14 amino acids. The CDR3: CASHQGALNTEAFF. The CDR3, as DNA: TGTGCCAGCCATCAGGGGGCGTTGAACACTGAAGCTTTCTTT.

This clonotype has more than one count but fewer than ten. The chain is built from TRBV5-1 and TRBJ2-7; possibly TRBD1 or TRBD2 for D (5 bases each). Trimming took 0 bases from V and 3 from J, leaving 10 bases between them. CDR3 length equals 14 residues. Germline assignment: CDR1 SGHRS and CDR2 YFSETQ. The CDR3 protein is CASSLGDQHYEQYF. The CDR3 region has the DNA TGCGCCAGCAGCTTGGGGGACCAACACTACGAGCAGTACTTC.

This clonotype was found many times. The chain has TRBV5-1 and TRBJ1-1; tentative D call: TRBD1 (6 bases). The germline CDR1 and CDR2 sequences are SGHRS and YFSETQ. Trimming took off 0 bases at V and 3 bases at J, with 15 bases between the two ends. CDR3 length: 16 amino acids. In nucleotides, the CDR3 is TGCGCCAGCAGCTTGGTGGGGGGCGCAGGGGACACTGAAGCTTTCTTT. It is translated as CASSLVGGAGDTEAFF.

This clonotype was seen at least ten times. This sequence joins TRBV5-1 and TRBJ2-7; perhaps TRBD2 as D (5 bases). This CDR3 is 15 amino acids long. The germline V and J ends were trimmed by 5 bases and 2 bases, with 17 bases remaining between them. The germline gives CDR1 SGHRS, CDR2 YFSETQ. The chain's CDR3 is CASRPGLTAPYEQYF. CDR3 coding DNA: TGCGCCAGCAGGCCAGGACTGACGGCCCCCTACGAGCAGTACTTC.

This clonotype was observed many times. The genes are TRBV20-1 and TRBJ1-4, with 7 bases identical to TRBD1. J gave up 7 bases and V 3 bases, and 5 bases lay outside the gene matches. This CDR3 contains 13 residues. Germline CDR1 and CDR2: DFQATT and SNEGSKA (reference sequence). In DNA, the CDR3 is TGCAGTGCTAGGCAGGGGGGCCGTGAAAAACTGTTTTTT. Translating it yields CSARQGGREKLFF.

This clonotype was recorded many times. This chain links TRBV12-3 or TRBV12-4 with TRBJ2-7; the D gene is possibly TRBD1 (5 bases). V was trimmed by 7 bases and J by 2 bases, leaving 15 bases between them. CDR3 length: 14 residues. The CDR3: CASNGQGGPYEQYF. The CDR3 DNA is TGTGCCAGCAATGGGCAGGGTGGCCCCTACGAGCAGTACTTC.

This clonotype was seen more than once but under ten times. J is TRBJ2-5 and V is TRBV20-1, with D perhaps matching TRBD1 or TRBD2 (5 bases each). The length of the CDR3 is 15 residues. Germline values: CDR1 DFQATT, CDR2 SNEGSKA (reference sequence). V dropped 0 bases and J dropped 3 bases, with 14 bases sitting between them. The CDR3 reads CSARDIGDRKETQYF. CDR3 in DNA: TGCAGTGCTAGAGATATCGGGGACCGGAAAGAGACCCAGTACTTC.

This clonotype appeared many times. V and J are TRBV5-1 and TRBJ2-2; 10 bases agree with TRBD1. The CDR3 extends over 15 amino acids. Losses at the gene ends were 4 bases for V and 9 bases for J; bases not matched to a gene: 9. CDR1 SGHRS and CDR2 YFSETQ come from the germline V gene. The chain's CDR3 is CASSVGQGLARELFF. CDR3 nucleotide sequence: TGCGCCAGCAGCGTGGGACAGGGGTTGGCGAGGGAGCTGTTTTTT.

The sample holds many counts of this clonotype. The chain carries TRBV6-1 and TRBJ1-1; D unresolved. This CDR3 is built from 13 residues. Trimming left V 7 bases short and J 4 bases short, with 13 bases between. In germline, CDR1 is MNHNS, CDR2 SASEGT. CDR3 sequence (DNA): TGTGCCAGCAAAGGGCCATTGGGCACTGAAGCTTTCTTT. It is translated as CASKGPLGTEAFF.